This T cell receptor beta chain comes out of a study of cytomegalovirus exposure and HLA in healthy donors. General study results and limits: A classifier reportedly called cytomegalovirus status with high sensitivity and specificity.

Use of 60 Vbeta and 13 Jbeta primers characterized the PCR. Produced via immunoSEQ multiplex PCR; TCRdb's table is partial and in-frame only. The data contain around 150,000 clones, around 60% of them singletons. This clone was seen a handful of times. The antigen remains undetermined. The CDR3 is made up of 15 amino acids. CDR1 SGHTA and CDR2 FQGNSA come from the germline V gene. Trimming cost V 2 bases and J 0 bases; bases outside gene matches: 1. The sequence came from a woman aged 55-69 years in good health and CMV-seropositive. Material: PBMCs. J is TRBJ2-1 and V is TRBV7-2; 7 positions agree with TRBD2. The CDR3 DNA is TGTGCCAGCAGCTTACTAGCGGACTCCTACAATGAGCAGTTCTTC. This encodes CASSLLADSYNEQFF.